This T cell receptor beta chain comes out of a study of T cells after yellow fever vaccination. General observations from the study: In post-booster samples, most primary-vaccination clones reappeared (approximately 96% CD4, 70% to 90% CD8). Though weaker, the secondary response peaked faster, on day 5 versus 15.

V was trimmed by 5 bases and J by 3 bases, leaving 21 bases between them. This CDR3 is built from 17 residues. Germline assignment: CDR1 SGHTA and CDR2 FQGNSA. This clonotype was picked up many times. Its antigen is currently unknown. MiXCR, run by TCRdb on the 5' RACE reads, gives a single entry per CDR3 protein. Among about 240,000 distinct CDR3 sequences listed, about 7% were seen once. The TCR was taken from a man aged 25 to 40 who received the YFV17D yellow fever vaccine. V and J are TRBV7-2 and TRBJ2-3; D is possibly TRBD2 (6 bases). The specimen was CD4+ T cells sorted from PBMCs, collected 15 days after the yellow fever booster vaccination. CDR3 DNA: TGTGCCAGCAGCCGATCCCACCTCGGGGGAGCTACAGATACGCAGTATTTT. Translating gives CASSRSHLGGATDTQYF.